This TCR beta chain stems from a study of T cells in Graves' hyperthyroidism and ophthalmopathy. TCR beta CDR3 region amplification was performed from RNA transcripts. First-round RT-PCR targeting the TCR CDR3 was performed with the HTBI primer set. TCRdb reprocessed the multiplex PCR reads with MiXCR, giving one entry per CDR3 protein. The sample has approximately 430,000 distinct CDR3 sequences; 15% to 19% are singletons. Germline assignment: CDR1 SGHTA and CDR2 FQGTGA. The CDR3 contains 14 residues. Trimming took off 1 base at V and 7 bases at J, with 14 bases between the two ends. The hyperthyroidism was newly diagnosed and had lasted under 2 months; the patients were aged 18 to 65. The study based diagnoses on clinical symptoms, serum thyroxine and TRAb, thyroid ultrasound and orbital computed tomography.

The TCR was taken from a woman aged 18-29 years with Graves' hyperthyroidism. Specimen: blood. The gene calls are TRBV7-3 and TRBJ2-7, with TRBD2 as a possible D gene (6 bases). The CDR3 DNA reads TGTGCCAGCAGCTTAATGTCTGGTGCGGGGGAGCAGTACTTC. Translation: CASSLMSGAGEQYF.